What follows is one T cell receptor beta chain and its context. Its matching antigen is unknown. This specimen comes from a study of cytomegalovirus exposure and HLA in healthy donors. Whole-study results and caveats: Data from an earlier analysis indicated that most TCR beta V segments were productive either about 87% or about 30% of the time.

From germline, CDR1 is SQVTM and CDR2 ANQGSEA. The CDR3 is 16 amino acids. The J segment lost 0 bases and the V segment lost 6 bases, leaving 11 bases of the junction unmatched. The PCR employed 60 Vbeta primers together with 13 Jbeta primers. TCRdb's table, derived via immunoSEQ multiplex PCR, lists solely in-frame clones and lacks some. The sample consists of some 160,000 clones, approximately 81% of them appearing once. Sequencing was performed on PBMCs. This sequence joins TRBV29-1 and TRBJ2-1; 7 bases agree with TRBD1. This receptor was obtained from a boy between 2 and 10 years old in good health and CMV-seronegative. The DNA of the CDR3 is TGCAGCGTAGGATCCGGGACAGCGTCCTCCTACAATGAGCAGTTCTTC. The encoded protein is CSVGSGTASSYNEQFF.